This TCR beta chain comes out of a study of identical twins. Between the trimmed V and J ends, which lost 4 bases and 0 bases, there was a span of 6 bases. CDR1 is ENHRY, CDR2 SYGVKD, per germline. This CDR3 has 14 residues. TCRdb reanalysed the 5' RACE reads using MiXCR and keeps one entry per CDR3 protein. The table lists 400,000 to 650,000 distinct CDR3 sequences, under 25% of them singletons. In this sample, this clonotype turned up a few times. Antigen specificity is unknown. Study-level points and caveats: The study reached conclusions through statistical analysis that was cross-sectional, not following the same donors.

These data were also reused for a study on T cells expressing NK-cell markers. That work states: Among the eight sequenced donors, seven tested HCMV-seropositive and one tested seronegative.

The sample consisted of CD4+ T cells sorted from blood. The gene calls are TRBV10-3 and TRBJ2-2; the D is unclear. This sequence originates from a woman between 18 and 30 years old in good health. The CDR3 protein is CAISGIANTGELFF. DNA of the CDR3: TGTGCCATCAGTGGCATAGCGAACACCGGGGAGCTGTTTTTT.